A selection of T cell receptor beta chains follows, all from one sample in a study of vaccination and CD4 T cells after COVID-19. No antigen has been assigned to these receptors. TCRdb ran MiXCR on the PCR reads and lists one entry per CDR3 protein. The repertoire holds 4,600 or so distinct CDR3 sequences, with about three fifths as singletons. The sample consisted of CD4+ T cells from blood, cultured in vitro. These receptors all stem from a human donor in good health. CDR3s include the opening cysteine and the closing phenylalanine or tryptophan. D genes are given only for firm matches. The size entry is marked missing in some rows and otherwise reads once, few, many or a size class.

-	TRBV6-2/TRBV6-3	TRBD1	TRBJ1-1	CASSYNLKQGKKAEAFF	TGTGCCAGCAGTTACAACCTGAAACAGGGGAAGAAAGCTGAAGCTTTCTTT
few	TRBV7-9	-	TRBJ1-2	CASSLQVASNYGYTF	TGTGCCAGCAGCCTACAGGTTGCTTCTAACTATGGCTACACCTTC
few	TRBV19	-	TRBJ1-2	CASKVQGGFGGYTF	TGTGCCAGTAAGGTGCAGGGAGGATTCGGTGGCTACACCTTC
few	TRBV12-3/TRBV12-4	TRBD1	TRBJ1-2	CASSLRTGIYGYTF	TGTGCCAGCAGTTTGAGGACAGGGATCTATGGCTACACCTTC
-	TRBV20-1	-	TRBJ2-3	CSASLVKDTQYF	TGCAGTGCTAGTCTTGTCAAAGATACGCAGTATTTT
-	TRBV7-7	TRBD1	TRBJ1-1	CASSPLQGARTEAFF	TGTGCCAGCAGCCCCCTACAGGGGGCGAGAACTGAAGCTTTCTTT
few	TRBV20-1	TRBD1	TRBJ1-1	CSARVRRGPGEAFF	TGCAGTGCTAGAGTCCGCAGGGGGCCGGGTGAAGCTTTCTTT
-	TRBV24-1	-	TRBJ2-7	CATAAGKGYEQYF	TGTGCCACCGCGGCAGGGAAAGGCTACGAGCAGTACTTC
-	TRBV6-5	TRBD2	TRBJ2-5	CASSSAGTSGITPYQETQYF	TGTGCCAGCAGTTCGGCCGGGACTAGCGGGATCACCCCATACCAAGAGACCCAGTACTTC
-	TRBV7-2	TRBD2	TRBJ2-7	CASSFGLVSYEQYF	TGTGCCAGCAGCTTCGGACTAGTCTCCTACGAGCAGTACTTC
-	TRBV20-1	-	TRBJ1-5	CSARLDYSNQPQHF	TGCAGTGCTAGGCTCGATTATAGCAATCAGCCCCAGCATTTT
-	TRBV18	-	TRBJ2-3	CASSPSVLRERADTQYF	TGTGCCAGCTCACCATCCGTGCTCAGGGAAAGGGCAGATACGCAGTATTTT
few	TRBV20-1	TRBD1	TRBJ1-2	CSALKTGTNGYTF	TGCAGTGCTCTCAAGACAGGGACCAATGGCTACACCTTC
-	TRBV24-1	-	TRBJ1-1	CATVGGENTEAFF	TGTGCCACCGTTGGGGGGGAGAACACTGAAGCTTTCTTT
-	TRBV6-5	-	TRBJ2-5	CASSYSGRGETQYF	TGTGCCAGCAGTTACTCGGGCAGGGGAGAGACCCAGTACTTC
once	TRBV20-1	TRBD2	TRBJ2-5	CSALTSGRAQETQYF	TGCAGTGCGCTGACTAGCGGGAGGGCACAAGAGACCCAGTACTTC
-	TRBV24-1	-	TRBJ1-2	CATSDLPPDSYRNYGYTF	TGTGCCACCAGTGATTTACCCCCCGACAGTTACCGAAACTATGGCTACACCTTC
once	TRBV12-3/TRBV12-4	TRBD1	TRBJ2-7	CASSFPGGLGTSYEQYF	TGTGCCAGCAGTTTCCCAGGGGGCCTAGGAACGTCCTACGAGCAGTACTTC
-	TRBV27	-	TRBJ2-2	CASSLHGLTTGELFF	TGTGCCAGCAGTTTACATGGACTAACCACCGGGGAGCTGTTTTTT
-	TRBV19	TRBD1	TRBJ2-5	CASSMWTGTETQYF	TGTGCCAGTAGTATGTGGACAGGGACGGAGACCCAGTACTTC
-	TRBV6-1	-	TRBJ1-6	CASCGGAYNSPLHF	TGTGCCAGCTGCGGAGGCGCCTATAATTCACCCCTCCACTTT
-	TRBV6-1	TRBD2	TRBJ2-7	CASSERFGRGINEQYF	TGTGCCAGCAGTGAAAGGTTCGGGCGGGGGATCAACGAGCAGTACTTC
-	TRBV5-1	-	TRBJ2-5	CASSSTGTGETQYF	TGCGCCAGCAGCTCAACAGGAACGGGGGAGACCCAGTACTTC
-	TRBV5-5	-	TRBJ1-6	CASSFQESSPLHF	TGTGCCAGCAGCTTCCAGGAAAGTTCACCCCTCCACTTT
few	TRBV2	TRBD1	TRBJ1-1	CASGRQGGMAFF	TGTGCCAGTGGGCGGCAGGGGGGTATGGCTTTCTTT
once	TRBV12-3/TRBV12-4	-	TRBJ1-5	CASSLRIQGNQPQHF	TGTGCCAGCAGTTTAAGGATCCAGGGCAATCAGCCCCAGCATTTT
-	TRBV7-8	-	TRBJ1-4	CASSFEEREKLFF	TGTGCCAGCAGCTTTGAGGAGAGGGAAAAACTGTTTTTT
-	TRBV10-1	-	TRBJ1-1	CASRPEMGRSNTEAFF	TGCGCCAGCCGCCCGGAGATGGGACGGTCGAACACTGAAGCTTTCTTT
-	TRBV4-1	TRBD2	TRBJ2-2	CASSQVSGGPNTGELFF	TGCGCCAGCAGCCAAGTTAGCGGGGGGCCGAACACCGGGGAGCTGTTTTTT
-	TRBV14	-	TRBJ2-5	CASSQRSGFVTQYF	TGTGCCAGCAGCCAACGGTCAGGTTTCGTGACCCAGTACTTC
-	TRBV12-3/TRBV12-4	TRBD2	TRBJ2-3	CASSPPRGLGTDTQYF	TGTGCCAGCAGTCCCCCCCGAGGACTAGGCACAGATACGCAGTATTTT
-	TRBV20-1	-	TRBJ1-2	CSANPGSDGYTF	TGCAGTGCTAATCCCGGGTCGGATGGCTACACCTTC
-	TRBV12-3/TRBV12-4	-	TRBJ2-7	CASRTSSYEQYF	TGTGCCAGCAGAACGTCGTCCTACGAGCAGTACTTC